This is a list of T cell receptor beta chains from one sample in a study of T cells in localized non-small cell lung cancer. TCRdb keeps only in-frame clones here, not all; method: immunoSEQ multiplex PCR. Here the sample spans over 40,000 clones, approximately 88% being singletons. The specimen comprised peripheral blood mononuclear cells, sampled before any cancer treatment. The receptors were sampled from a man aged 35 to 70 with stage III lung adenocarcinoma. The CDR3 runs from the conserved cysteine through the conserved F or W. A D gene is named only where the DNA matches it firmly. Not all rows give a size; the values are once, few, many and, for expanded clones, a class.

d_call j_call clone_size v_call cdr3_aa cdr3_nt
TRBD2 TRBJ2-3 many TRBV2 CASSEERGAGDTQYF TGTGCCAGCAGTGAGGAGCGGGGGGCGGGGGATACGCAGTATTTT
- TRBJ2-1 - TRBV27 CASSIRLPSYNEQFF TGTGCCAGCAGTATCCGACTCCCATCCTACAATGAGCAGTTCTTC
TRBD1 TRBJ2-7 - TRBV30 CAWSGDRGLYEQYF TGTGCCTGGAGTGGGGACAGGGGACTCTACGAGCAGTACTTC
- TRBJ1-4 - TRBV6-5 CASTTTNEKLFF TGTGCCAGCACCACAACTAATGAAAAACTGTTTTTT
- TRBJ2-7 few TRBV10-1 CASSEPGDYEQYF TGCGCCAGCAGTGAGCCCGGCGACTACGAGCAGTACTTC
- TRBJ2-7 - TRBV29-1 CSVDVGSYEQYF TGCAGCGTTGATGTGGGCTCCTACGAGCAGTACTTC
TRBD1 TRBJ2-7 - TRBV10-3 CAIARGQGEQYF TGTGCCATCGCCAGGGGGCAAGGCGAGCAGTACTTC
- TRBJ1-1 once TRBV7-8 CASSLTMNTEAFF TGTGCCAGCAGCCTCACTATGAACACTGAAGCTTTCTTT
TRBD1 TRBJ2-7 - TRBV6-5 CASSTDRGTYEQYF TGTGCCAGCAGCACGGACAGGGGCACCTACGAGCAGTACTTC
- TRBJ2-7 once TRBV5-1 CASSLDWRVEQYF TGCGCCAGCAGCTTGGACTGGAGGGTCGAGCAGTACTTC
- TRBJ2-3 - TRBV9 CASSASVRGDTDTQYF TGTGCCAGCAGCGCCTCCGTCCGCGGGGACACAGATACGCAGTATTTT
- TRBJ1-5 - TRBV11-1 CASSRPDRPQHF TGTGCCAGCAGCCGACCGGACCGGCCCCAGCATTTT
- TRBJ1-2 - TRBV19 CASSRAGTSYGYTF TGTGCCAGTAGTAGGGCCGGGACGTCCTATGGCTACACCTTC
- TRBJ2-4 - TRBV10-3 CAISESENIQYF TGTGCCATCAGTGAGTCAGAAAACATTCAGTACTTC
TRBD1 TRBJ2-7 - TRBV18 CASSGGTGINYEQYF TGTGCCAGCTCGGGGGGGACAGGGATTAACTACGAGCAGTACTTC
- TRBJ2-7 - TRBV29-1 CSVEDGRGQNYEQYF TGCAGCGTTGAAGATGGTCGGGGACAAAACTACGAGCAGTACTTC
- TRBJ2-3 once TRBV2 CASSLVTDTQYF TGTGCCAGCAGTCTAGTCACAGATACGCAGTATTTT
TRBD2 TRBJ2-5 - TRBV7-2 CASSLEAGQETQYF TGTGCCAGCAGCTTAGAAGCGGGGCAAGAGACCCAGTACTTC
- TRBJ2-7 - TRBV5-1 CASSLQPTDYEQYF TGCGCCAGCAGCTTACAGCCGACTGACTACGAGCAGTACTTC
- TRBJ1-5 - TRBV19 CASSIAGGANNQPQHF TGTGCCAGTAGTATAGCGGGGGGCGCGAACAATCAGCCCCAGCATTTT
- TRBJ1-1 - TRBV9 CASSYNRDTEAFF TGTGCCAGCAGTTACAACAGGGACACTGAAGCTTTCTTT
- TRBJ2-5 - TRBV19 CASSHAETQYF TGTGCCAGTAGCCACGCAGAGACCCAGTACTTC
- TRBJ1-4 - TRBV6-6 CASTRDSTNEKLFF TGTGCCAGCACGAGGGATTCAACTAATGAAAAACTGTTTTTT
- TRBJ1-6 large TRBV6-5 CASSYDEYSLHHF TGTGCCAGCAGTTATGACGAATACAGTCTCCACCACTTT
TRBD2 TRBJ2-3 - TRBV5-1 CASTLLAGEADTQYF TGCGCCAGCACCCTACTAGCGGGGGAGGCAGATACGCAGTATTTT
- TRBJ2-1 - TRBV7-3 CASSYGITTSLGASANEQFF TGTGCCAGCAGCTACGGGATCACTACTAGCTTAGGGGCATCAGCTAATGAGCAGTTCTTC
TRBD1 TRBJ2-1 - TRBV7-3 CASSGDRGPDIEQFF TGTGCCAGCAGCGGCGACAGGGGCCCGGACATCGAGCAGTTCTTC
- TRBJ2-7 once TRBV6-1 CASNRASYEQYF TGTGCCAGCAATCGGGCAAGCTACGAGCAGTACTTC
- TRBJ2-2 - TRBV2 CASRVKEGRLTTGELFF TGTGCCAGCAGAGTGAAGGAGGGCAGGTTGACAACCGGGGAGCTGTTTTTT
- TRBJ1-6 - TRBV19 CASSPKTGIGSPLHF TGTGCCAGTAGTCCGAAGACGGGGATAGGTTCCCCCCTCCACTTT
- TRBJ1-1 - TRBV21-1 CASSKVEAEAFF TGTGCCAGCAGCAAAGTCGAAGCTGAAGCTTTCTTT
- TRBJ1-2 - TRBV11-2 CASSPGTVYGYTF TGTGCCAGCAGCCCCGGGACGGTTTATGGCTACACCTTC